Following are 2 T cell receptor beta chains from one sample sequenced in a study of cytomegalovirus exposure and HLA in healthy donors (TCRdb year 2017). Library preparation was by the immunoSEQ multiplex PCR assay. TCRdb provides this immuneACCESS table in a form limited to in-frame rearrangements. Some clones are lacking; in checked studies, under half of them reflect an unresolved V gene, and why the rest are absent is not known. The sample table holds 200,000 to 250,000 clones, of which approximately 80% were seen once. The top ten constitute 11% to 15% of the sample. The sequenced sample consisted of PBMCs. The receptors here all came from a woman aged 25 to 39 in good health and CMV-seropositive.

This chain uses TRBV30 with TRBJ2-1, with D unresolved. Trimming removed 0 bases from V and 5 bases from J, with 5 bases in between. Germline V gives CDR1 GTSNPN, CDR2 SVGIG (reference sequence). The CDR3 runs to 12 residues. The CDR3 region is CAWSVVHNEQFF. Here the CDR3 DNA reads TGTGCCTGGAGTGTGGTTCACAATGAGCAGTTCTTC.

The V and J genes are TRBV5-1 and TRBJ2-6; D may be TRBD2 (6 bases). The CDR3 loop spans 16 amino acids. Trimming cost V 0 bases and J 1 base, with 8 bases left between them. Germline loops: CDR1 SGHRS, CDR2 YFSETQ. CDR3 DNA sequence: TGCGCCAGCAGCTTGGATGGAGGGTCTGGGGCCAACGTCCTGACTTTC. Translated, it gives CASSLDGGSGANVLTF.